The clone carrying this TCR beta chain was detected once. Under the authors' procedure: Quantification of nucleated cells was approximated via reference gene primer amplification. Clones were read by immunoSEQ multiplex PCR, and TCRdb kept only the in-frame ones, dropping some. V, J and clone size are those of that table, while D and trimming were read from the DNA. The table has hundreds of thousands of clones, roughly 81% seen once. This specimen comes from a study of blood T cell repertoires in COVID-19. Study information: The United States, Italy and Spain supplied acute and convalescent COVID-19 samples.

Input material: peripheral blood. This TCR derives from a man aged 35-49 years with acute or convalescent COVID-19.

The chain's CDR3 is CASSPRNAVESGNTIYF. DNA for the CDR3: TGCGCCAGCAGCCCAAGAAATGCGGTTGAATCTGGAAACACCATATATTTT. This rearrangement joins TRBV4-1 to TRBJ1-3; D not certain. Trimming left V 4 bases short and J 1 base short, with 17 bases between. The CDR3 has 17 amino acids. Per germline, CDR1 MGHRA and CDR2 YSYEKL.